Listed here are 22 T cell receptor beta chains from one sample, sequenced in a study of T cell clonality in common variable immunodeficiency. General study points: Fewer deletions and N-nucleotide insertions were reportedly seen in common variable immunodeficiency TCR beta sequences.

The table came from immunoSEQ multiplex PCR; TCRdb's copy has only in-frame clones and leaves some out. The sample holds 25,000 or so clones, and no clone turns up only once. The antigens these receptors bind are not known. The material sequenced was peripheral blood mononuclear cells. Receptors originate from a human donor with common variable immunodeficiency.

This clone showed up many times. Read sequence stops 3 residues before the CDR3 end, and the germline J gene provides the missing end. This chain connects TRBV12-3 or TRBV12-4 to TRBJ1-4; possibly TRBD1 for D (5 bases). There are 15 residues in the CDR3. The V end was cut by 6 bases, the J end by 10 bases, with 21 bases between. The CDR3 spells CASRAGTGMPTKLFF. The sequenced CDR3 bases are TGTGCCAGCAGGGCCGGAACAGGAATGCCGACAAAA.

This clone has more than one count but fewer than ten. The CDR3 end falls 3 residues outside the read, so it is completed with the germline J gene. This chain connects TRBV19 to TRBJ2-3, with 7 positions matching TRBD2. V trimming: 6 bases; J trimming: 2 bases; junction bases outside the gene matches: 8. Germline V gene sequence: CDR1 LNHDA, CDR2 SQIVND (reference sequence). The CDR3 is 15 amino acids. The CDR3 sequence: CASSMWSGTTDTQYF. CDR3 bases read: TGTGCCAGTAGCATGTGGAGCGGGACCACAGATACG.

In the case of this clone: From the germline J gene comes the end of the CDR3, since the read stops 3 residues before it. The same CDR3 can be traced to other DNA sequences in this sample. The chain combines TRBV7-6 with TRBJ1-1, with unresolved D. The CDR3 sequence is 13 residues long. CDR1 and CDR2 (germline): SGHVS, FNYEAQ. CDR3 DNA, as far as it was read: TGTGCCAGCAGCTTAGGGGCCTCGGCAGAA. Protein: CASSLGASAE. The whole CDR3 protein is CASSLGASAEAFF.

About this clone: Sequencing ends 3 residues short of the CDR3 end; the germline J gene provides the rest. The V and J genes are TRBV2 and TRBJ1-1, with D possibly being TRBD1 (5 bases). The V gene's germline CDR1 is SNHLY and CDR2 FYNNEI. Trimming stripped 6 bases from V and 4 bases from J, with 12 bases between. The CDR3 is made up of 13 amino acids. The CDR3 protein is CASRMTASTEAFF. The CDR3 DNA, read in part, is TGTGCCAGCAGGATGACAGCTTCCACTGAA.

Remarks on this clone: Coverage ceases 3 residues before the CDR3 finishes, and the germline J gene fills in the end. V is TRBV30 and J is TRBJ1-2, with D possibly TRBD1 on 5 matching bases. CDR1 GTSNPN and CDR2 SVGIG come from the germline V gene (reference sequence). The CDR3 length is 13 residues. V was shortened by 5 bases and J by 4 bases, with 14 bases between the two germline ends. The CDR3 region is CAWLGQPIYGYTF. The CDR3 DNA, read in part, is TGTGCCTGGTTGGGGCAGCCAATCTATGGC. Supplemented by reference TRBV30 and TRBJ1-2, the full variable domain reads SQTIHQWPATLVQPVGSPLSLECTVEGTSNPNLYWYRQAAGRGLQLLFYSVGIGQISSEVPQNLSASRPQDRQFILSSKKLLLSDSGFYLCAWLGQPIYGYTFGSGTRLTVV.

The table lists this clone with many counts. The CDR3 DNA, read in part, is TGCAGTGCTACAAAAGTTCTAGGGACTGTGCTTTACGAG. Encoded protein: CSATKVLGTVLYE. The whole CDR3 sequence is CSATKVLGTVLYEQYF. V and J are TRBV20-1 and TRBJ2-7, with D maybe TRBD2 (6 bases). Read data end 3 residues before the CDR3 end; the end is taken from the germline J gene. Germline V gene data show CDR1 as DFQATT and CDR2 as SNEGSKA (reference sequence). Trimming cost V 4 bases and J 4 bases, with 23 bases left between them. This CDR3 contains 16 residues.

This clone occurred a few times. CDR3 loop: CASSLVQGIAGELFF. The DNA read from the CDR3 is TGTGCCAGCAGCTTGGTACAGGGAATCGCCGGGGAG. This chain joins TRBV7-2 and TRBJ2-2; maybe TRBD1 (6 bases). The CDR3 end is not reached by the read, which stops 3 residues before it; the germline J gene fills it in. V gave up 3 bases and J gave up 6 bases, with 14 bases separating them. Germline CDR1 is SGHTA and CDR2 is FQGNSA. The length of the CDR3 is 15 residues.

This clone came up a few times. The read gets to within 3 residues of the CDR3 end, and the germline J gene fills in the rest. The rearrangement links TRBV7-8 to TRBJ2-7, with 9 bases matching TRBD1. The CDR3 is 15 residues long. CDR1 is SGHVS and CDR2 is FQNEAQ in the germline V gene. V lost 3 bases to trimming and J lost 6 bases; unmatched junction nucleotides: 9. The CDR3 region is CASSFTGQGLAEQYF. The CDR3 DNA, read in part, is TGTGCCAGCAGCTTTACGGGACAGGGCCTCGCCGAG.

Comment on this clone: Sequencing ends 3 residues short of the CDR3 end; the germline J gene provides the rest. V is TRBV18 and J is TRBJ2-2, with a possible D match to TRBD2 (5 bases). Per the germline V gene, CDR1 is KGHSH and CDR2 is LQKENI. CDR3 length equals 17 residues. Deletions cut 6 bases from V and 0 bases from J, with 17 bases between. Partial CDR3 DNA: TGTGCCAGCTCTCTCGGACTTACCACTACGAACACCGGGGAG. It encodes CASSLGLTTTNTGE. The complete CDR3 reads CASSLGLTTTNTGELFF.

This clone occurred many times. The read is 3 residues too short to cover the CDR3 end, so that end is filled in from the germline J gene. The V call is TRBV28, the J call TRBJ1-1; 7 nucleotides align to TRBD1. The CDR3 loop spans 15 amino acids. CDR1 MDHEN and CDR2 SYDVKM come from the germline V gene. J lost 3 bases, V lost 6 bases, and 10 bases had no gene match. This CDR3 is CASSHDDRVDTEAFF. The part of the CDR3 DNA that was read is TGTGCCAGCAGCCATGACGACAGGGTTGACACTGAA.

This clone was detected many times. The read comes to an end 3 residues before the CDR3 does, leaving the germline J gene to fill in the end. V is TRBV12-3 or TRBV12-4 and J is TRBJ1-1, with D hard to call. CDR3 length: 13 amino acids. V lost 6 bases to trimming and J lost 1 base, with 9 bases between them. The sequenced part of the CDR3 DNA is TGTGCCAGCAGCTTCAACGGGAACACTGAA. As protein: CASSFNGNTE. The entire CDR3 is CASSFNGNTEAFF.

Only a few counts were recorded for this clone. The part of the CDR3 DNA that was read is TGCGCCAGCAGCTTGGCCTCAGGGGGCATCGACTATGGC. Encoded protein: CASSLASGGIDYG. The CDR3 as a whole reads CASSLASGGIDYGYTF. The chain has TRBV5-1 and TRBJ1-2; 8 bases map to TRBD1. The observed sequence ends 3 residues before the CDR3 terminus, with the missing tail filled in from the germline J gene. The length of the CDR3 is 16 residues. CDR1 and CDR2 from the germline V gene are SGHRS and YFSETQ. V lost 0 bases, J lost 3 bases, and 7 bases stayed unmatched.

The CDR3 sequence is CASSPTSPASDTQYF. CDR3 bases read: TGTGCCAGCAGCCCGACTAGCCCGGCGTCGGATACG. The rearrangement joins TRBV16 to TRBJ2-3; 7 bases are shared with TRBD2. The read finishes 3 residues shy of the CDR3 end, and the germline J gene is used to complete it. This CDR3 has 15 amino acids. V was clipped by 4 bases and J by 6 bases; unmatched bases: 10. CDR1 and CDR2 from the germline V gene are KGHSY and FQNENV.

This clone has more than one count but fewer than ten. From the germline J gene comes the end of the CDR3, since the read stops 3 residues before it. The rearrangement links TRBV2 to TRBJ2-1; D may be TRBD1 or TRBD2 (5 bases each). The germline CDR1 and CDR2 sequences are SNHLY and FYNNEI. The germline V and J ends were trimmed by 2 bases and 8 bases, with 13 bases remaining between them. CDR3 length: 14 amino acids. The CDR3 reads CASSEFRGEDEQFF. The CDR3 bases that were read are TGTGCCAGCAGTGAATTTAGAGGGGAAGATGAG.

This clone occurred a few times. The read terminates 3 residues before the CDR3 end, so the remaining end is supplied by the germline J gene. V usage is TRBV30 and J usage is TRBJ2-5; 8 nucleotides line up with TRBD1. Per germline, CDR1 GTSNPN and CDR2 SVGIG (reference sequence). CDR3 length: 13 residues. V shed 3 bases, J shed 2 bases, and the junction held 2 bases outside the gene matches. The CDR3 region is CAWRGQVQETQYF. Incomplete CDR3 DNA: TGTGCCTGGAGGGGACAGGTACAAGAGACC.

CDR3 region: CASSIQTNTGELFF. The part of the CDR3 DNA that was read is TGTGCCAGTAGTATCCAGACGAACACCGGGGAG. This chain links TRBV19 with TRBJ2-2; D not resolved. The read ends 3 residues shy of where the CDR3 ends; the end is completed using the germline J gene. Deletions cut 3 bases from V and 0 bases from J, with 5 bases between. The CDR3 runs 14 residues. Germline lookup yields CDR1 LNHDA and CDR2 SQIVND (reference sequence).

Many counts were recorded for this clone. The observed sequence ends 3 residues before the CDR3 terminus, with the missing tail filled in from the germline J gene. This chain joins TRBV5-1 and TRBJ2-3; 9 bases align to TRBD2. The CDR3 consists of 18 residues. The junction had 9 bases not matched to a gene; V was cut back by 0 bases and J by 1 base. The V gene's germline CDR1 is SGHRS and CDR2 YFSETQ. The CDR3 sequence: CASSLEGLAGIGTDTQYF. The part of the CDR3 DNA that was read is TGCGCCAGCAGCTTGGAGGGTCTAGCGGGGATCGGCACAGATACG.

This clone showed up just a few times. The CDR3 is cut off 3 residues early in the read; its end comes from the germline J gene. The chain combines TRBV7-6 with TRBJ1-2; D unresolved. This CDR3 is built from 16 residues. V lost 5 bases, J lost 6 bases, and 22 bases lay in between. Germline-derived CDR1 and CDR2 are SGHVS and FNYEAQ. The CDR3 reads CASSTYGESSRDGYTF. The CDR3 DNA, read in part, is TGTGCCAGCAGCACTTACGGGGAGTCCTCCAGAGATGGC.

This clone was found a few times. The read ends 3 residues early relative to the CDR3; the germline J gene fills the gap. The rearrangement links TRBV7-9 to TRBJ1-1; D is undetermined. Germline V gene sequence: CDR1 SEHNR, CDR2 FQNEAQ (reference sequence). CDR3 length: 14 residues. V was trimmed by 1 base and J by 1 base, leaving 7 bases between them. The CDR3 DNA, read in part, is TGTGCCAGCAGCTTAGGACACCAGAACACTGAA. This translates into CASSLGHQNTE. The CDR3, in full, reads CASSLGHQNTEAFF.

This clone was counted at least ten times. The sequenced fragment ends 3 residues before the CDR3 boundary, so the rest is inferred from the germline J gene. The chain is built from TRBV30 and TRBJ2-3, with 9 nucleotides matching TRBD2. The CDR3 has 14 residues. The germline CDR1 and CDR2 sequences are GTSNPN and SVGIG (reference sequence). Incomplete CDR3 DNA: TGTGCCTGGAGTGCACACGGGACTAGCCAAACG. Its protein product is CAWSAHGTSQT. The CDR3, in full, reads CAWSAHGTSQTQYF.

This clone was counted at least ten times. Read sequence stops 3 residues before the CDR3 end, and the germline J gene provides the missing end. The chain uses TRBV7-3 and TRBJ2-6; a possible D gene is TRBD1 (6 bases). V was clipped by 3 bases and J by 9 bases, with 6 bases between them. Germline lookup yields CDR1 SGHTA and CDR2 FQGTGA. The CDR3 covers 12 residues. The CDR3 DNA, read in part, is TGTGCCAGCAGCTTGGACAGCAACGTC. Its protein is CASSLDSNV. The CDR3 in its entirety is CASSLDSNVLTF.

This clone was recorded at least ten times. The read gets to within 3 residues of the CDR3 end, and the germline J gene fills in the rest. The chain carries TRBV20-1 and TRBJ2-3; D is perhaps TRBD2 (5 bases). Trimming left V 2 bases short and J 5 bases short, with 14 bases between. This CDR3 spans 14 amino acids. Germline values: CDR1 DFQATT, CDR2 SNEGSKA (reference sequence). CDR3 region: CSARSGLAGDTQYF. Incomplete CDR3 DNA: TGCAGTGCTAGATCCGGCCTAGCCGGAGATACG.